This T cell receptor (beta chain) was found in a study of blood T cell repertoires in COVID-19 (dated by TCRdb to 2020 to 2021). With respect to the entire study: Samples from collaborators originated in the United States, Italy and Spain and spanned both the acute and convalescent phases of COVID-19. The repertoires were released in a freely available public database intended as a resource for research on the immune response to SARS-CoV-2. The prospective study material was composed of cDNA or gDNA derived from T cells, B-cell-depleted T cells, or PBMCs. Where available, HLA class I and class II types were taken from metadata supplied by the sample provider and were not determined by assay-based typing. Samples came from the ongoing ImmuneRACE study (first 160 participants) plus 1,254 subjects from 6 global collaborators. Sample metadata almost always included a de-identified subject ID, COVID-19 status, age in years and sex. Subjects who had been exposed to COVID-19, were actively infected with it, or had recovered from it provided the deeply sampled blood TCRbeta repertoires that made up the dataset. Summary of the overall study and its limitations: How much clinical and demographic metadata was included differed by source and by participant, and the metadata was provided uncurated.

This clone appeared a single time. Which antigen it targets is not known. No base quality values were provided; no much bigger clone lies one nucleotide off. TCRbeta CDR3 regions were amplified from genomic DNA using the immunoSEQ Assay, a bias-controlled multiplex PCR. As for the authors' bioinformatics: Nucleated cell counts per sample were estimated from amplification of reference gene primers within the assay. To quantify the absolute abundance of each unique TCRbeta CDR3 rearrangement, sequence reads were collapsed and filtered. For each sample, productive Simpson clonality was calculated as the square root of Simpson's diversity index across productive rearrangements. TCRdb's version of the immuneACCESS table is confined to in-frame rearrangements and falls short of the full clone set. An unresolved V gene accounts for under half of the shortfall where checked; the remainder is of unknown origin. V, J and clone size are taken as reported in that table, and D and trimming were inferred from the DNA itself. The table for this sample lists about 440,000 clones; 70% to 90% of them were counted only once. Over 9.5% of the sample comes from the top ten.

In Seattle, one collaborating source enrolled patients while the infection was active and tracked those patients longitudinally over the course of disease. Each collaborating institution followed its own protocols to collect whole blood in K2EDTA tubes. For TCRbeta analysis, collaborator samples were shipped as frozen whole blood, as isolated PBMCs, or as DNA extracted from either sample type. Sequencing was done on a sample of peripheral blood. The receptor was derived from a woman between 50 and 59 years old with COVID-19, enrolled during active disease.

Read as DNA, the sequence is TGTGCCAGCAGTCTCACCGGGACTAAACTCACAGATACGCAGTATTTT. This sequence encodes CASSLTGTKLTDTQYF. The chain couples TRBV6-6 to TRBJ2-3; TRBD2 lines up with 7 middle nucleotides. Trimming leaves V shorter by 5 bases and J shorter by 2 bases, with the junction holding 10 bases beyond the gene matches. The germline V gene encodes CDR1 MNHNY and CDR2 SVGAGI (reference sequence). The CDR3, from cysteine to phenylalanine, totals 16 residues. Just the 48-base CDR3 DNA is kept, in frame starting at base 1.